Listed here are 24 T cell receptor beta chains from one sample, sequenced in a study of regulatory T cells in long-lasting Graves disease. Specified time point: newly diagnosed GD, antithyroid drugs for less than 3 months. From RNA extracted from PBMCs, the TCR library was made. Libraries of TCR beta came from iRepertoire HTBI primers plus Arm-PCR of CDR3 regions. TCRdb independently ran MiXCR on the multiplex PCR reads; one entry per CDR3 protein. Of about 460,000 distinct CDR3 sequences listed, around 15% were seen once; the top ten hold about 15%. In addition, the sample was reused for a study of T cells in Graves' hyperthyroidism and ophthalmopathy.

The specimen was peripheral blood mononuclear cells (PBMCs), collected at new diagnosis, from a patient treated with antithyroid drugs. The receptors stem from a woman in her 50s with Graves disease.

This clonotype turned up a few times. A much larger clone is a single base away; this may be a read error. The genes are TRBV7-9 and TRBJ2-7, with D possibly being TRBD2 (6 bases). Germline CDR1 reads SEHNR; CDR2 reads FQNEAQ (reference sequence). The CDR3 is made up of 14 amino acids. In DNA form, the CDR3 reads TGTGCCGGCAGCCTGGGACTCCAGGGAGTCGAGCAGTACTTC. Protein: CAGSLGLQGVEQYF.

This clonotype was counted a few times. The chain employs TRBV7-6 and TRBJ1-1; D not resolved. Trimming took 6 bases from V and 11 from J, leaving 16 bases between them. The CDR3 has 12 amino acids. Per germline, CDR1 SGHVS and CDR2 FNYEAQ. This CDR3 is CASSLEDGGAFF. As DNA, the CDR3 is TGTGCCAGCAGTCTAGAGGACGGTGGGGCTTTCTTT.

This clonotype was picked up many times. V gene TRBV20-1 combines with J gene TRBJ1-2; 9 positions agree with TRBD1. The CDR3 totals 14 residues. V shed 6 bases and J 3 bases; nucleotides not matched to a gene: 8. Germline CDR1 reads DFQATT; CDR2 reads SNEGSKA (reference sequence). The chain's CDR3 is CSAAQQGADYGYTF. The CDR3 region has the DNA TGCAGTGCAGCACAACAGGGGGCGGACTATGGCTACACCTTC.

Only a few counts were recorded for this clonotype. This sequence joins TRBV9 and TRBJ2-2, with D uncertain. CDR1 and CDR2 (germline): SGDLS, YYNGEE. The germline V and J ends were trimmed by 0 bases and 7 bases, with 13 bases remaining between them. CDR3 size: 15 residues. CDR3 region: CASSVASWGSGELFF. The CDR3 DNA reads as TGTGCCAGCAGCGTAGCCTCGTGGGGTAGCGGGGAGCTGTTTTTT.

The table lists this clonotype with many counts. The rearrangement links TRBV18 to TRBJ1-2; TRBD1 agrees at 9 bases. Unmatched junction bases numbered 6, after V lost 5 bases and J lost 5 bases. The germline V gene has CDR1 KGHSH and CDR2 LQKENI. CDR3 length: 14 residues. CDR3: CASSSRQGEYGYTF. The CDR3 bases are TGTGCCAGCTCATCACGACAGGGGGAGTATGGCTACACCTTC.

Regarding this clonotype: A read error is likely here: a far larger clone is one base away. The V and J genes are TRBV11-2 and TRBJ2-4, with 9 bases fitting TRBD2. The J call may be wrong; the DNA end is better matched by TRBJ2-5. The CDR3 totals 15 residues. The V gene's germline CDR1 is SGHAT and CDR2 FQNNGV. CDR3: CASSLGLAEQGTQYF. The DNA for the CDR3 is TGTGCCAGCAGCTTAGGACTAGCGGAACAAGGGACCCAGTACTTC.

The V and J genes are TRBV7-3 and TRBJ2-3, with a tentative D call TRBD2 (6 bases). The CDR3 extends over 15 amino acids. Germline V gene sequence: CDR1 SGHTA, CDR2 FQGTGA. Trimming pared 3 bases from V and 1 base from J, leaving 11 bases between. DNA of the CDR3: TGTGCCAGCAGCTTCGAGGGAGGTCGCACAGATACGCAGTATTTT. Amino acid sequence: CASSFEGGRTDTQYF.

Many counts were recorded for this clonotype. The CDR3 DNA sequence: TGTGCCAGCAGCTACATTAGCGGGAGGGCCTTTCGGGAGACCCAGTACTTC. Translating it yields CASSYISGRAFRETQYF. V is TRBV14 and J is TRBJ2-5; 11 bases line up with TRBD2. Germline CDR1 reads SGHDN; CDR2 reads FVKESK. V was pared by 5 bases and J by 5 bases, with 13 bases of the junction left unmatched. The CDR3 is 17 amino acids. Together with reference TRBV14 and TRBJ2-5, the CDR3 gives the full variable domain: EAGVTQFPSHSVIEKGQTVTLRCDPISGHDNLYWYRRVMGKEIKFLLHFVKESKQDESGMPNNRFLAERTGGTYSTLKVQPAELEDSGVYFCASSYISGRAFRETQYFGPGTRLLVL.

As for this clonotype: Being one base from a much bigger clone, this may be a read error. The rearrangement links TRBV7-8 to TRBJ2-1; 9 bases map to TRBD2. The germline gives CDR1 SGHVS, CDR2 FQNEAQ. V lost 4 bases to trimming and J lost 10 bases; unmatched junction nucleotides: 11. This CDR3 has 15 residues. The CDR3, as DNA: TGTGCCAGCAGCTCCTTAGCGGGAGCGGCCTACGAGCAGTTCTTC. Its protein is CASSSLAGAAYEQFF.

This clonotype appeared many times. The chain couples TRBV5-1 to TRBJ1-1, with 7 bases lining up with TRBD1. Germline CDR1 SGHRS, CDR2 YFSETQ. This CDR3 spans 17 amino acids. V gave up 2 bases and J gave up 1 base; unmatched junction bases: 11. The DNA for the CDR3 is TGCGCCAGCAGCTTCCGAGCCAGGGGGATAGAGAACACTGAAGCTTTCTTT. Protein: CASSFRARGIENTEAFF.

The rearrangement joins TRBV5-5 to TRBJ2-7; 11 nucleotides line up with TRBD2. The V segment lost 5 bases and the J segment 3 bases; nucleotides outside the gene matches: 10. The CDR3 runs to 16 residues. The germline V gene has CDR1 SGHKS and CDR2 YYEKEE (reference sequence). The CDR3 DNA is TGTGCCAGCAGAGCACTAGCGGGAGAAAAGAGCTACGAGCAGTACTTC. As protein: CASRALAGEKSYEQYF.

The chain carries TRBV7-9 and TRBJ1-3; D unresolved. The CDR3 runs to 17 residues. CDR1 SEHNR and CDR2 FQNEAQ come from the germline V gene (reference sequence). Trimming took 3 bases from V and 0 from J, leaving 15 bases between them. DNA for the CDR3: TGTGCCAGCAGCTTGGGAGAGGGCGGTTCCTCTGGAAACACCATATATTTT. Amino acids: CASSLGEGGSSGNTIYF.

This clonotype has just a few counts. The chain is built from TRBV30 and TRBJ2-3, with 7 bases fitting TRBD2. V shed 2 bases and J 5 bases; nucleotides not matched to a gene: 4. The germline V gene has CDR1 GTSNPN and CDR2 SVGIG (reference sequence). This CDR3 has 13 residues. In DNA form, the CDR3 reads TGTGCCTGGAGTCGTGGGAGGGGAGATACGCAGTATTTT. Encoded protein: CAWSRGRGDTQYF.

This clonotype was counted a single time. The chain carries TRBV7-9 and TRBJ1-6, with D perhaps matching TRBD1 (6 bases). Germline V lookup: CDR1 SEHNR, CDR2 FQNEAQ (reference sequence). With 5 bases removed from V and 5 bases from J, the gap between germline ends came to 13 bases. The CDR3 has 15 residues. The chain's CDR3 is CASSPPGADNSPLHF. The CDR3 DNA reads TGTGCCAGCAGCCCCCCAGGGGCTGATAATTCACCCCTCCACTTT.

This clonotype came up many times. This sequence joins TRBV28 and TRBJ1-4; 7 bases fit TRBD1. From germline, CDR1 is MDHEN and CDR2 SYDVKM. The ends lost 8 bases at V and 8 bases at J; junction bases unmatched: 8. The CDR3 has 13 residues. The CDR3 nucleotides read TGTGCCAGCTCTCAGCGGACAGGAGAAAAACTGTTTTTT. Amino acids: CASSQRTGEKLFF.

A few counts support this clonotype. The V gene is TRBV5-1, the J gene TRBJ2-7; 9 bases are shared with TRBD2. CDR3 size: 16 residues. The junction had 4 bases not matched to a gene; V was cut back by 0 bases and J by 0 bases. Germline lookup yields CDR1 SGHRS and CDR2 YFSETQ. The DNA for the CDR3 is TGCGCCAGCAGCTTGGGGACTAGCGAAAGCTCCTACGAGCAGTACTTC. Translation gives CASSLGTSESSYEQYF. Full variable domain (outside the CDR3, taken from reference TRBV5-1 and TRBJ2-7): KAGVTQTPRYLIKTRGQQVTLSCSPISGHRSVSWYQQTPGQGLQFLFEYFSETQRNKGNFPGRFSGRQFSNSRSEMNVSTLELGDSALYLCASSLGTSESSYEQYFGPGTRLTVT.

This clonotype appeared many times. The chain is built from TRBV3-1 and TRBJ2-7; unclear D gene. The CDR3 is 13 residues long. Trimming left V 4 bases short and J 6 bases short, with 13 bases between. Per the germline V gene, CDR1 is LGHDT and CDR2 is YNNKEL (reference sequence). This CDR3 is CASSPSGTVEQYF. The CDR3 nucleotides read TGTGCCAGCAGCCCGTCAGGTACAGTCGAGCAGTACTTC.

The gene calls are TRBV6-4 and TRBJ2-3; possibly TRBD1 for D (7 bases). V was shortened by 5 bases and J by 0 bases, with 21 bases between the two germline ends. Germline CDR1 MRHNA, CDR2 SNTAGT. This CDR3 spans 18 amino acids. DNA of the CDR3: TGTGCCAGCAGTTACCCAACCGGAGGGGGCCTTAGCACAGATACGCAGTATTTT. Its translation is CASSYPTGGGLSTDTQYF.

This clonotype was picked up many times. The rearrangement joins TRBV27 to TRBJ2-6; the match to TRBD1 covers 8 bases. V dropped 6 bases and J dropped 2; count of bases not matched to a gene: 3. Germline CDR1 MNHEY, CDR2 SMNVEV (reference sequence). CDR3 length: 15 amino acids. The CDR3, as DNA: TGTGCCAGCAGCTTACAGGGGGCTGGGGCCAACGTCCTGACTTTC. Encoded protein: CASSLQGAGANVLTF.

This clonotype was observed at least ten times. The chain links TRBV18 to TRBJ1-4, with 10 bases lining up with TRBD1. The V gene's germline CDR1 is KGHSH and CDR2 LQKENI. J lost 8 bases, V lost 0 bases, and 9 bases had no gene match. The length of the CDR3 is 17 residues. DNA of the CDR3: TGTGCCAGCTCACCACCAGCCGGGACAGGGGAGATGGAAAAACTGTTTTTT. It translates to CASSPPAGTGEMEKLFF.

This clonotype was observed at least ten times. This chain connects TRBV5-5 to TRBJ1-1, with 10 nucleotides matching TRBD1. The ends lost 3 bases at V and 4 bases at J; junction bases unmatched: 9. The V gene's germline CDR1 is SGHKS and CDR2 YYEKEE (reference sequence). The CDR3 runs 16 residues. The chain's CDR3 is CASSSQRDRGGTEAFF. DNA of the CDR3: TGTGCCAGCAGCTCCCAGCGGGACAGGGGAGGCACTGAAGCTTTCTTT.

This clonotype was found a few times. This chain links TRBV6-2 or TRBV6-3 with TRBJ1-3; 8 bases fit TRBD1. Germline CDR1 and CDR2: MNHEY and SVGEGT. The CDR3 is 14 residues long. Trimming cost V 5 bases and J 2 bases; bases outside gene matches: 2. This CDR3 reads CASSVQGAGNTIYF. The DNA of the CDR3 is TGTGCCAGCAGTGTACAGGGGGCTGGAAACACCATATATTTT.

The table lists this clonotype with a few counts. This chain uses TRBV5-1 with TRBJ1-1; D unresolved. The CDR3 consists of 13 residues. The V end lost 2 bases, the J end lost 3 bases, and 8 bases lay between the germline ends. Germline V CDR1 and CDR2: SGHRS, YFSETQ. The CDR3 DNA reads TGCGCCAGCAGCTTCCCCCCAGACACTGAAGCTTTCTTT. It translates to CASSFPPDTEAFF.

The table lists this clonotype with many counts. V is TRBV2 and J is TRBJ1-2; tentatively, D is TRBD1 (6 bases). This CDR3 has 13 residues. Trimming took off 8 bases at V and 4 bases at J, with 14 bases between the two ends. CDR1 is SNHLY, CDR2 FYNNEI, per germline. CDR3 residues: CASRSDSLYGYTF. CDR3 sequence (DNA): TGTGCCAGCCGCTCGGACAGCCTCTATGGCTACACCTTC.